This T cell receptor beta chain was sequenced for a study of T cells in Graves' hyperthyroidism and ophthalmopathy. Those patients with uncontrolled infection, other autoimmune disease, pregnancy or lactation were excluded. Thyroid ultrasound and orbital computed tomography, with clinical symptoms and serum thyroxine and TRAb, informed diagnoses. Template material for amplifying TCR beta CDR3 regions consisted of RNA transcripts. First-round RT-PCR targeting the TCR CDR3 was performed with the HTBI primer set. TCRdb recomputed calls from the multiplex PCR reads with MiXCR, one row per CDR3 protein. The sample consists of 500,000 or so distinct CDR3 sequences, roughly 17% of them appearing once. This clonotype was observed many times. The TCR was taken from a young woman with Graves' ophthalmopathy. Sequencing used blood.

The CDR3 loop reads CASSPNYDIDQPQHF. Written as DNA, the CDR3 is TGTGCCAGCTCACCGAACTACGACATTGATCAGCCCCAGCATTTT. This chain connects TRBV18 to TRBJ1-5; D not resolved. The germline V gene has CDR1 KGHSH and CDR2 LQKENI. V lost 3 bases, J lost 5 bases, and 14 bases lay in between. The CDR3 length is 15 residues. Full variable domain (missing parts from reference TRBV18 and TRBJ1-5): NAGVMQNPRHLVRRRGQEARLRCSPMKGHSHVYWYRQLPEEGLKFMVYLQKENIIDESGMPKERFSAEFPKEGPSILRIQQVVRGDSAAYFCASSPNYDIDQPQHFGDGTRLSIL.